The rows below give T cell receptor beta chains drawn from one sample of a study of blood T cell repertoires in COVID-19. Clones were read by immunoSEQ multiplex PCR, and TCRdb kept only the in-frame ones, dropping some. This repertoire shows 200,000 to 300,000 clones, approximately 86% found once; its top ten account for just over 7%. Material: peripheral blood. The receptors were gathered from a man between 60 and 70 years old who had recovered from COVID-19. CDR3s include the opening cysteine and the closing phenylalanine or tryptophan. The order of the fields is V gene, D gene, clone size, J gene, CDR3 protein, CDR3 DNA. D genes are given only for firm matches. Clone size is stated in some rows and not others, as once, few, many or a class when expanded.

TRBV5-1	-	-	TRBJ2-1	CASSLGQINEQFF	TGCGCCAGCAGCTTGGGGCAGATCAATGAGCAGTTCTTC
TRBV3-1/TRBV3-2	-	few	TRBJ1-3	CASSQRGGAGNTIYF	TGTGCCAGCAGCCAACGCGGCGGGGCTGGAAACACCATATATTTT
TRBV5-1	-	-	TRBJ2-7	CASSLVAGSYEQYF	TGCGCCAGCAGCTTGGTGGCAGGATCCTACGAGCAGTACTTC
TRBV9	TRBD1	-	TRBJ2-3	CASSVVPQGPDTQYF	TGTGCCAGCAGCGTAGTACCACAGGGGCCGGATACGCAGTATTTT
TRBV19	-	-	TRBJ1-5	CASSIEAAVWQPQHF	TGTGCCAGTAGTATAGAGGCGGCAGTCTGGCAGCCCCAGCATTTT
TRBV4-1	-	few	TRBJ1-6	CASSPITGSSPLHF	TGCGCCAGCAGCCCTATTACAGGGAGTTCACCCCTCCACTTT
TRBV12-3/TRBV12-4	-	-	TRBJ2-7	CASSRSTYEQYF	TGTGCCAGCAGTCGTAGTACCTACGAGCAGTACTTC
TRBV5-1	TRBD2	once	TRBJ2-1	CASSFGLAGADEQFF	TGCGCCAGCAGCTTTGGACTAGCGGGGGCCGATGAGCAGTTCTTC
TRBV5-1	TRBD1	-	TRBJ1-1	CASSKRQGSPTEAFF	TGCGCCAGCAGCAAAAGACAGGGGAGCCCCACTGAAGCTTTCTTT
TRBV5-3	TRBD1	-	TRBJ1-4	CARSRDRAVEKLFF	TGTGCCAGAAGCCGGGACAGGGCGGTTGAAAAACTGTTTTTT
TRBV19	-	-	TRBJ2-2	CASSVGDFTGELFF	TGTGCCAGTAGTGTAGGAGACTTCACCGGGGAGCTGTTTTTT
TRBV2	-	-	TRBJ2-5	CASSVEETQYF	TGTGCCAGCAGTGTCGAGGAGACCCAGTACTTC
TRBV5-5	TRBD1	-	TRBJ1-3	CASSLFDRDHF	TGTGCCAGCAGCTTGTTCGACAGGGACCATTTT
TRBV6-1	TRBD2	-	TRBJ2-5	CASSERRSGAFQETQYF	TGTGCCAGCAGTGAACGACGTAGCGGGGCGTTCCAAGAGACCCAGTACTTC
TRBV27	-	-	TRBJ1-2	CASSDLAAGSYGYTF	TGTGCCAGCAGTGACCTAGCGGCGGGGAGCTATGGCTACACCTTC
TRBV9	-	-	TRBJ2-3	CASSVQATDTQYF	TGTGCCAGCAGCGTACAAGCCACAGATACGCAGTATTTT
TRBV12-5	-	-	TRBJ1-1	CASGLSRVSEAFF	TGTGCTAGTGGTTTGTCTCGAGTCTCTGAAGCTTTCTTT
TRBV5-5	TRBD2	-	TRBJ2-1	CASRRRGDNEQFF	TGTGCCAGCAGACGGCGGGGGGATAATGAGCAGTTCTTC
TRBV6-5	TRBD1	-	TRBJ2-2	CASKLGQGYTGELFF	TGTGCCAGCAAGCTGGGACAGGGATACACCGGGGAGCTGTTTTTT
TRBV9	TRBD1	-	TRBJ2-3	CASSVQPTGADTQYF	TGTGCCAGCAGCGTCCAGCCCACAGGGGCAGATACGCAGTATTTT
TRBV28	TRBD1	-	TRBJ1-1	CASSLEGQGENTEAFF	TGTGCCAGCAGTTTGGAGGGACAGGGAGAAAACACTGAAGCTTTCTTT
TRBV19	TRBD2	-	TRBJ2-3	CASKFLSGGATDTQYF	TGTGCCAGTAAATTTCTTAGCGGGGGGGCAACAGATACGCAGTATTTT
TRBV7-9	-	-	TRBJ2-2	CASSWPSGKPNTGELFF	TGTGCCAGCAGCTGGCCAAGCGGAAAACCCAACACCGGGGAGCTGTTTTTT
TRBV6-5	TRBD1	-	TRBJ1-6	CASEPGQGRSPLHF	TGTGCCAGCGAGCCGGGACAGGGACGTTCACCCCTCCACTTT
TRBV19	-	-	TRBJ1-6	CASTMDSRDSPLHF	TGTGCCAGTACCATGGACAGCCGCGATTCACCCCTCCACTTT
TRBV14	-	few	TRBJ1-4	CASSQATVANEKLFF	TGTGCCAGCAGCCAAGCTACGGTAGCTAATGAAAAACTGTTTTTT
TRBV6-5	TRBD1	-	TRBJ1-1	CASSYQTGTLEAFF	TGTGCCAGCAGTTACCAGACAGGGACCCTTGAAGCTTTCTTT
TRBV7-8	TRBD2	-	TRBJ2-3	CASSPGLAGNTDTQYF	TGTGCCAGCAGCCCGGGACTAGCGGGCAACACAGATACGCAGTATTTT
TRBV6-5	TRBD1	-	TRBJ1-4	CASRAGGTEKLFF	TGTGCCAGCAGGGCAGGGGGCACTGAAAAACTGTTTTTT
TRBV11-2	-	-	TRBJ2-7	CASSSLQLGEQYF	TGTGCCAGCAGCTCCCTACAACTAGGCGAGCAGTACTTC
TRBV5-6	TRBD2	few	TRBJ2-3	CASSFGLAGSTDTQYF	TGTGCCAGCAGCTTCGGGCTAGCGGGAAGCACAGATACGCAGTATTTT
TRBV9	-	-	TRBJ1-4	CASSVAGGSALGEKLFF	TGTGCCAGCAGCGTAGCTGGGGGGTCCGCCCTCGGGGAAAAACTGTTTTTT
TRBV7-9	-	-	TRBJ1-1	CASSGFSLNTEAFF	TGTGCCAGCAGCGGTTTTAGTCTAAACACTGAAGCTTTCTTT
TRBV28	TRBD1	-	TRBJ1-1	CASTVTGDAFF	TGTGCCAGCACCGTGACAGGGGACGCTTTCTTT
TRBV6-5	-	-	TRBJ2-7	CASKGVGRVQNEQYF	TGTGCCAGCAAGGGGGTCGGCAGGGTCCAAAACGAGCAGTACTTC
TRBV11-2	-	few	TRBJ1-6	CASSSGYNSPLHF	TGTGCCAGCAGCTCCGGTTATAATTCACCCCTCCACTTT
TRBV3-1/TRBV3-2	TRBD1	-	TRBJ1-1	CASSPWTGRTEAFF	TGTGCCAGCAGCCCGTGGACAGGGAGAACTGAAGCTTTCTTT
TRBV2	TRBD1	-	TRBJ1-2	CASKTGTGSFGYTF	TGTGCCAGCAAAACCGGGACAGGGTCGTTTGGCTACACCTTC
TRBV18	-	-	TRBJ2-3	CASSLLGGDTQYF	TGTGCCAGCTCACTACTCGGGGGAGATACGCAGTATTTT
TRBV2	-	-	TRBJ1-5	CASPPGHNNQPQHF	TGTGCCAGTCCTCCGGGACACAATAATCAGCCCCAGCATTTT
TRBV18	-	-	TRBJ1-2	CASSGDTANYGYTF	TGTGCCAGCTCAGGGGACACGGCTAACTATGGCTACACCTTC